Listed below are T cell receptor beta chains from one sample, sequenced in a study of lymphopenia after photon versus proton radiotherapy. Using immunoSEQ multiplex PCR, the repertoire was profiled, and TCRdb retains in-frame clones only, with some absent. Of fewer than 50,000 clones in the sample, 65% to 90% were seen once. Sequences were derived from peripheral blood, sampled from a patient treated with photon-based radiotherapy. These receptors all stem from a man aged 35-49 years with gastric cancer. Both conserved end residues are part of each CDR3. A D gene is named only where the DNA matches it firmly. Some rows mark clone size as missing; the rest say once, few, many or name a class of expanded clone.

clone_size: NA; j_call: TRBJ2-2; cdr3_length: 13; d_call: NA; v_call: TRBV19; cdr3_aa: CASSPAGTGELFF; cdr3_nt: TGTGCCAGTAGTCCAGCAGGCACCGGGGAGCTGTTTTTT
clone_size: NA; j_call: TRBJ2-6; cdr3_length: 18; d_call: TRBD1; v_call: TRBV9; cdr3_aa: CASSYTGTAFSGANILTF; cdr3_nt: TGTGCCAGCAGCTACACCGGGACAGCTTTTTCTGGGGCCAACATCCTGACTTTC
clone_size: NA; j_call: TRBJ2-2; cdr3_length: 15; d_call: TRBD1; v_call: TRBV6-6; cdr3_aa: CASRIRQGSAGELFF; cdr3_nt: TGTGCCAGCAGAATCCGACAGGGTTCGGCCGGGGAGCTGTTTTTT
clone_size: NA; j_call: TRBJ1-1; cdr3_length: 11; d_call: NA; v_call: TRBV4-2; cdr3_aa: CASSQGQLTFF; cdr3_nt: TGTGCCAGCAGCCAAGGACAGTTGACTTTCTTT
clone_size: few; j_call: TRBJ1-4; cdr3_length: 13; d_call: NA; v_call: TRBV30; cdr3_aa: CAWSHTGMQKLFF; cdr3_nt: TGTGCCTGGAGCCATACAGGGATGCAAAAACTGTTTTTT
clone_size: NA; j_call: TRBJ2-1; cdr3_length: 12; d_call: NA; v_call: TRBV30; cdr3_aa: CAWSPKVGEQFF; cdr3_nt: TGTGCCTGGAGTCCCAAGGTTGGGGAGCAGTTCTTC
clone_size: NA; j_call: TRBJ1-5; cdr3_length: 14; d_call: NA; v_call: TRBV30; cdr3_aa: CAWSLGGEHQPQHF; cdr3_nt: TGTGCCTGGAGTCTCGGAGGGGAACATCAGCCCCAGCATTTT
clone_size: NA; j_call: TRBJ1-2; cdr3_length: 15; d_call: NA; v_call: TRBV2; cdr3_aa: CASSDRLWANYGYTF; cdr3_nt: TGTGCCAGCAGTGACCGACTGTGGGCTAACTATGGCTACACCTTC
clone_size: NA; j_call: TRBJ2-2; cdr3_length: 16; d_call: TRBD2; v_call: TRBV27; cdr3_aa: CASRRTSGAGTGELFF; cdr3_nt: TGTGCCAGCAGGAGGACTAGCGGGGCTGGCACCGGGGAGCTGTTTTTT
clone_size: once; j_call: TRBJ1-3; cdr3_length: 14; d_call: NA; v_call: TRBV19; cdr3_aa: CATAPPGSGNTIYF; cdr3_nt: TGTGCCACCGCCCCGCCCGGCTCTGGAAACACCATATATTTT
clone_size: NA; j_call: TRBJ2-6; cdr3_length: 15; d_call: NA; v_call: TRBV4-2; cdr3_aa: CASSQGGAGANVLTF; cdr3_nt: TGTGCCAGCAGCCAAGGAGGGGCTGGGGCCAACGTCCTGACTTTC
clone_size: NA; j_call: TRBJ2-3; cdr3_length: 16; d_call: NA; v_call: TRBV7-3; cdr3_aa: CASSLLASAVSDTQYF; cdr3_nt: TGTGCCAGCAGCTTACTAGCTAGCGCCGTTAGTGATACGCAGTATTTT
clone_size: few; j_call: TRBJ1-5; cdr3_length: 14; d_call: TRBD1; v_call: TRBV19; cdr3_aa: CASSPRQGYQPQHF; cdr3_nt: TGTGCCAGTAGTCCTCGACAGGGCTATCAGCCCCAGCATTTT
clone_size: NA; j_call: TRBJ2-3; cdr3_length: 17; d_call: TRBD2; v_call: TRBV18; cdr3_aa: CASSPGTSGGTTDTQYF; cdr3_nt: TGTGCCAGCTCACCAGGGACTAGCGGGGGGACCACAGATACGCAGTATTTT
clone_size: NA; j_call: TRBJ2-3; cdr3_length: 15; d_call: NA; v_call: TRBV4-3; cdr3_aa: CASSQAGVSTDTQYF; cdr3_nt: TGCGCCAGCAGCCAAGCGGGAGTTAGCACAGATACGCAGTATTTT
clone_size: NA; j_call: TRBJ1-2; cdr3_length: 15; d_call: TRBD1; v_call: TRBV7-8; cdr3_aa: CASSLGTGLDYGYTF; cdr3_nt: TGTGCCAGCAGCTTAGGGACAGGGTTGGACTATGGCTACACCTTC